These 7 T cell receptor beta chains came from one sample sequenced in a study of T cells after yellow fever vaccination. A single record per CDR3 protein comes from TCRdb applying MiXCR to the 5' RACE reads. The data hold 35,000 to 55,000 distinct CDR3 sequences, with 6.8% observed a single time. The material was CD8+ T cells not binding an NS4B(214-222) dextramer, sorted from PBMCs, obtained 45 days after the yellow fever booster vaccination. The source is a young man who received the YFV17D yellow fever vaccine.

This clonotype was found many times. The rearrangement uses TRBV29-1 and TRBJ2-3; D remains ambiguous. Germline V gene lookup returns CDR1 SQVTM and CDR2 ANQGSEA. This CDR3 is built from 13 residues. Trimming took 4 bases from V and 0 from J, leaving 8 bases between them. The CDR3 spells CSVGIRSTDTQYF. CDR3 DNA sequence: TGCAGCGTTGGAATCAGAAGCACAGATACGCAGTATTTT.

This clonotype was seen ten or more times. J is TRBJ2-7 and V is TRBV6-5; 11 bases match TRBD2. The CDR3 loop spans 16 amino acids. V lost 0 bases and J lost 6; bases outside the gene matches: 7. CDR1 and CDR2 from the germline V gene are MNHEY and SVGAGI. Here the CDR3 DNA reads TGTGCCAGCAGTTACTCGATGGTAGCGGGAGGGAGCGAGCAGTACTTC. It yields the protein CASSYSMVAGGSEQYF.

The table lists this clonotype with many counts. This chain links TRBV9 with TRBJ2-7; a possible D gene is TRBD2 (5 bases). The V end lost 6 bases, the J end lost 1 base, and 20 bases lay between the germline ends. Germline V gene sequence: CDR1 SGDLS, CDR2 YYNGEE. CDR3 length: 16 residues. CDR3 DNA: TGTGCCAGCACTATCGTAAGTGGGAGAAGATCCTACGAGCAGTACTTC. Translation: CASTIVSGRRSYEQYF.

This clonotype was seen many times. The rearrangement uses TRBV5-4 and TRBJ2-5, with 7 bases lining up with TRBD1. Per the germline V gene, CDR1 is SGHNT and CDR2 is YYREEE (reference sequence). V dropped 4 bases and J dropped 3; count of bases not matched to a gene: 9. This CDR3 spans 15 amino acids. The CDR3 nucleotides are TGTGCCAGCAGCCCCCGGGACAGCTCTAAAGAGACCCAGTACTTC. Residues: CASSPRDSSKETQYF.

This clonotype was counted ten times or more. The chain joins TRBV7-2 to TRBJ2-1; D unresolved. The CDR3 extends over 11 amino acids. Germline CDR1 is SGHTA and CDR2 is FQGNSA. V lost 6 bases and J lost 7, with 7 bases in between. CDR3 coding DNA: TGTGCCAGCAGTTTCTCAAATGAGCAGTTCTTC. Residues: CASSFSNEQFF.

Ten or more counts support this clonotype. CDR3 DNA: TGTGCCAGCAGCTCCGGTGGGGAGACCCAGTACTTC. It encodes CASSSGGETQYF. The chain joins TRBV7-6 to TRBJ2-5; D ambiguous. Trimming removed 4 bases from V and 5 bases from J, with 8 bases in between. The CDR3 has 12 residues. Germline CDR1 reads SGHVS; CDR2 reads FNYEAQ.

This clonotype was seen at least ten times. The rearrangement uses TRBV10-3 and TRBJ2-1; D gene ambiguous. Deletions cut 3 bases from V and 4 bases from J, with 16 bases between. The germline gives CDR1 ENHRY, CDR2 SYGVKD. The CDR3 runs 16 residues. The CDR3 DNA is TGTGCCATCAGTGAACCCGACTCCGCAAATTACAATGAGCAGTTCTTC. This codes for CAISEPDSANYNEQFF.